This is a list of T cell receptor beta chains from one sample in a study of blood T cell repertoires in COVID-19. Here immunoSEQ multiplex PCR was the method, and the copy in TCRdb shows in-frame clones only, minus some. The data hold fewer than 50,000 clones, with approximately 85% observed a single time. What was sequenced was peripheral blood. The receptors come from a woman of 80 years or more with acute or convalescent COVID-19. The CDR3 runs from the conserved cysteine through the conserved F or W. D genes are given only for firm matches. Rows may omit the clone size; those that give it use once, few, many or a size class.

CDR3aa: CASSLAGGVNTEAFF
CDR3nt: TGCGCCAGCAGCTTGGCCGGAGGGGTGAACACTGAAGCTTTCTTT
abundance: -
j_gene: TRBJ1-1
v_gene: TRBV5-1
d_gene: -

CDR3aa: CAGRDRENTEAFF
CDR3nt: TGTGCCGGACGGGACAGGGAGAACACTGAAGCTTTCTTT
abundance: -
j_gene: TRBJ1-1
v_gene: TRBV10-3
d_gene: TRBD1

CDR3aa: CASSRSGSITYEQYF
CDR3nt: TGTGCCAGCAGTCGCTCAGGGTCCATCACCTACGAGCAGTACTTC
abundance: -
j_gene: TRBJ2-7
v_gene: TRBV27
d_gene: -

CDR3aa: CAWSNGAGQPQHF
CDR3nt: TGTGCCTGGAGTAACGGGGCGGGGCAGCCCCAGCATTTT
abundance: once
j_gene: TRBJ1-5
v_gene: TRBV30
d_gene: -

CDR3aa: CASSPDGSYNSPLHF
CDR3nt: TGTGCCAGCAGTCCCGACGGGAGCTATAATTCACCCCTCCACTTT
abundance: -
j_gene: TRBJ1-6
v_gene: TRBV27
d_gene: -

CDR3aa: CASSIDPNTGAEAFF
CDR3nt: TGTGCCAGTAGTATAGATCCGAACACGGGGGCTGAAGCTTTCTTT
abundance: -
j_gene: TRBJ1-1
v_gene: TRBV19
d_gene: -

CDR3aa: CASSRTGRETQYF
CDR3nt: TGTGCCAGCAGTCGGACAGGGCGGGAGACCCAGTACTTC
abundance: few
j_gene: TRBJ2-5
v_gene: TRBV6-5
d_gene: TRBD1

CDR3aa: CASSYGTGVRGYTF
CDR3nt: TGTGCCAGCAGTTACGGGACAGGTGTAAGGGGCTACACCTTC
abundance: -
j_gene: TRBJ1-2
v_gene: TRBV6-5
d_gene: TRBD1

CDR3aa: CASSFGGSTTDTQYF
CDR3nt: TGTGCCAGCAGCTTCGGCGGGAGTACGACAGATACGCAGTATTTT
abundance: -
j_gene: TRBJ2-3
v_gene: TRBV7-8
d_gene: TRBD2

CDR3aa: CASSRTGESNQPQHF
CDR3nt: TGCGCCAGCAGCCGGACAGGGGAGAGCAATCAGCCCCAGCATTTT
abundance: -
j_gene: TRBJ1-5
v_gene: TRBV5-1
d_gene: TRBD1

CDR3aa: CASSQVTSGSYEQYF
CDR3nt: TGTGCCAGCAGCCAAGTAACTAGCGGGAGCTACGAGCAGTACTTC
abundance: -
j_gene: TRBJ2-7
v_gene: TRBV3-1/TRBV3-2
d_gene: TRBD2

CDR3aa: CASSSSGSSYEQYF
CDR3nt: TGTGCCAGCAGCTCAAGCGGGAGCTCCTACGAGCAGTACTTC
abundance: -
j_gene: TRBJ2-7
v_gene: TRBV11-2
d_gene: TRBD2

CDR3aa: CASSSQGGLNEKLFF
CDR3nt: TGTGCCAGTAGTTCGCAGGGGGGACTTAATGAAAAACTGTTTTTT
abundance: -
j_gene: TRBJ1-4
v_gene: TRBV19
d_gene: TRBD1

CDR3aa: CASSSAVGSEQFF
CDR3nt: TGTGCCAGCAGCTCGGCGGTCGGGAGTGAGCAGTTCTTC
abundance: few
j_gene: TRBJ2-1
v_gene: TRBV7-8
d_gene: -

CDR3aa: CASSESASGLGGEQFF
CDR3nt: TGTGCCAGCAGTGAATCGGCTAGCGGGCTTGGGGGTGAGCAGTTCTTC
abundance: -
j_gene: TRBJ2-1
v_gene: TRBV2
d_gene: TRBD2

CDR3aa: CASTSWGREGVGQFF
CDR3nt: TGTGCCAGCACCTCTTGGGGCCGGGAGGGGGTTGGGCAGTTCTTC
abundance: -
j_gene: TRBJ2-1
v_gene: TRBV28
d_gene: TRBD2

CDR3aa: CASSVGPGNGYNEQFF
CDR3nt: TGTGCCAGCAGCGTAGGCCCAGGGAATGGTTACAATGAGCAGTTCTTC
abundance: -
j_gene: TRBJ2-1
v_gene: TRBV9
d_gene: -

CDR3aa: CASSRSGSWADTQYF
CDR3nt: TGTGCCAGCAGTCGGAGCGGGAGTTGGGCAGATACGCAGTATTTT
abundance: -
j_gene: TRBJ2-3
v_gene: TRBV6-4
d_gene: TRBD2

CDR3aa: CASSQGGQTANEKLFF
CDR3nt: TGTGCCAGCAGCCAAGGGGGGCAGACGGCTAATGAAAAACTGTTTTTT
abundance: -
j_gene: TRBJ1-4
v_gene: TRBV3-1/TRBV3-2
d_gene: -

CDR3aa: CASVPPSEGELFF
CDR3nt: TGTGCCAGCGTTCCCCCTAGCGAGGGGGAGCTGTTTTTT
abundance: -
j_gene: TRBJ2-2
v_gene: TRBV6-5
d_gene: -

CDR3aa: CASSLYGVAGQPQHF
CDR3nt: TGTGCCAGCAGTTTATACGGGGTAGCGGGTCAGCCCCAGCATTTT
abundance: -
j_gene: TRBJ1-5
v_gene: TRBV28
d_gene: -

CDR3aa: CASCLGTMNTEAFF
CDR3nt: TGTGCCAGCTGCCTCGGGACAATGAACACTGAAGCTTTCTTT
abundance: -
j_gene: TRBJ1-1
v_gene: TRBV7-9
d_gene: -

CDR3aa: CASSLRSGSSSYEQYF
CDR3nt: TGTGCCAGCAGCTTACGGTCGGGAAGTAGCAGCTACGAGCAGTACTTC
abundance: -
j_gene: TRBJ2-7
v_gene: TRBV7-6
d_gene: -

CDR3aa: CASSLPPSYEQYF
CDR3nt: TGCGCCAGCAGTCTTCCCCCGAGCTACGAGCAGTACTTC
abundance: -
j_gene: TRBJ2-7
v_gene: TRBV5-1
d_gene: -

CDR3aa: CASSFGGPYLNEQFF
CDR3nt: TGCGCCAGCAGCTTCGGGGGGCCCTACTTGAATGAGCAGTTCTTC
abundance: -
j_gene: TRBJ2-1
v_gene: TRBV5-1
d_gene: -

CDR3aa: CALKGDIFYEQYF
CDR3nt: TGTGCCCTCAAGGGAGACATCTTCTACGAGCAGTACTTC
abundance: -
j_gene: TRBJ2-7
v_gene: TRBV2
d_gene: -

CDR3aa: CASSVAGAGGPQETQYF
CDR3nt: TGTGCCAGCAGCGTAGCTGGAGCGGGCGGGCCGCAAGAGACCCAGTACTTC
abundance: few
j_gene: TRBJ2-5
v_gene: TRBV9
d_gene: -

CDR3aa: CASTWGRQGGAGELFF
CDR3nt: TGTGCCAGCACTTGGGGACGACAGGGGGGCGCCGGGGAGCTGTTTTTT
abundance: -
j_gene: TRBJ2-2
v_gene: TRBV5-4
d_gene: TRBD1

CDR3aa: CSASVAGGSSYEQYF
CDR3nt: TGCAGTGCTAGTGTAGCGGGAGGGAGCTCCTACGAGCAGTACTTC
abundance: -
j_gene: TRBJ2-7
v_gene: TRBV20-1
d_gene: TRBD2

CDR3aa: CASSEAGRGNTEAFF
CDR3nt: TGTGCCAGCAGTGAAGCAGGGCGGGGGAACACTGAAGCTTTCTTT
abundance: few
j_gene: TRBJ1-1
v_gene: TRBV2
d_gene: -

CDR3aa: CASSDPLQTSGRAEGETQYF
CDR3nt: TGTGCCAGCAGTGATCCCCTTCAGACTAGCGGGAGGGCCGAAGGAGAGACCCAGTACTTC
abundance: -
j_gene: TRBJ2-5
v_gene: TRBV2
d_gene: TRBD2

CDR3aa: CASSVSGAQETQYF
CDR3nt: TGTGCCAGCTCTGTGTCAGGGGCCCAAGAGACCCAGTACTTC
abundance: -
j_gene: TRBJ2-5
v_gene: TRBV18
d_gene: -

CDR3aa: CASSREPLAGGGETQYF
CDR3nt: TGTGCCAGCAGCCGAGAACCCTTAGCGGGAGGAGGCGAGACCCAGTACTTC
abundance: -
j_gene: TRBJ2-5
v_gene: TRBV5-4
d_gene: TRBD2

CDR3aa: CASSGTLRGGGQFNSNQPQHF
CDR3nt: TGTGCCAGTAGTGGAACTCTCCGGGGTGGGGGCCAGTTCAATAGCAATCAGCCCCAGCATTTT
abundance: -
j_gene: TRBJ1-5
v_gene: TRBV19
d_gene: -

CDR3aa: CASQRGTSGSSYNEQFF
CDR3nt: TGCGCCAGCCAACGCGGGACTAGCGGGAGCTCCTACAATGAGCAGTTCTTC
abundance: -
j_gene: TRBJ2-1
v_gene: TRBV5-1
d_gene: TRBD2

CDR3aa: CASSEMLGNTGELFF
CDR3nt: TGTGCCAGCAGTGAGATGCTAGGAAACACCGGGGAGCTGTTTTTT
abundance: -
j_gene: TRBJ2-2
v_gene: TRBV25-1
d_gene: -

CDR3aa: CASSPPSTDTQYF
CDR3nt: TGTGCCAGCTCACCCCCGAGCACAGATACGCAGTATTTT
abundance: -
j_gene: TRBJ2-3
v_gene: TRBV18
d_gene: -

CDR3aa: CASRGTRNTEAFF
CDR3nt: TGTGCCAGCAGGGGGACACGGAACACTGAAGCTTTCTTT
abundance: -
j_gene: TRBJ1-1
v_gene: TRBV6-5
d_gene: -

CDR3aa: CASSQGTSGRGERETQYF
CDR3nt: TGTGCCAGCAGCCAGGGGACTAGCGGGAGAGGGGAAAGGGAGACCCAGTACTTC
abundance: -
j_gene: TRBJ2-5
v_gene: TRBV4-2
d_gene: TRBD2

CDR3aa: CASSQADTGVDTEAFF
CDR3nt: TGTGCCAGCAGCCAGGCGGATACAGGGGTGGACACTGAAGCTTTCTTT
abundance: -
j_gene: TRBJ1-1
v_gene: TRBV9
d_gene: TRBD1

CDR3aa: CASSYTMGLAGVEQFF
CDR3nt: TGTGCCAGCAGTTACACAATGGGACTAGCGGGAGTTGAGCAGTTCTTC
abundance: -
j_gene: TRBJ2-1
v_gene: TRBV13
d_gene: TRBD2

CDR3aa: CASSWGGTATYEQYF
CDR3nt: TGTGCCAGCAGCTGGGGAGGGACTGCAACCTACGAGCAGTACTTC
abundance: -
j_gene: TRBJ2-7
v_gene: TRBV5-5
d_gene: TRBD2

CDR3aa: CASSLAYGGELFF
CDR3nt: TGTGCCAGCAGCTTGGCCTACGGCGGGGAGCTGTTTTTT
abundance: once
j_gene: TRBJ2-2
v_gene: TRBV5-6
d_gene: -

CDR3aa: CASKRGQGTEAFF
CDR3nt: TGCGCCAGCAAACGAGGGCAGGGGACTGAAGCTTTCTTT
abundance: -
j_gene: TRBJ1-1
v_gene: TRBV10-1
d_gene: -

CDR3aa: CASSPTGNTEAFF
CDR3nt: TGCGCCAGCAGCCCGACAGGGAACACTGAAGCTTTCTTT
abundance: -
j_gene: TRBJ1-1
v_gene: TRBV5-1
d_gene: -

CDR3aa: CASSFLGGYEQYF
CDR3nt: TGCGCCAGCAGCTTTTTAGGGGGATACGAGCAGTACTTC
abundance: once
j_gene: TRBJ2-7
v_gene: TRBV5-1
d_gene: -

CDR3aa: CASSAVSGMTLDTQYF
CDR3nt: TGTGCCAGCAGCGCCGTTAGCGGAATGACATTGGATACGCAGTATTTT
abundance: -
j_gene: TRBJ2-3
v_gene: TRBV9
d_gene: -

CDR3aa: CASRPGLAGDNEQFF
CDR3nt: TGTGCCAGCAGACCGGGACTAGCGGGAGACAATGAGCAGTTCTTC
abundance: -
j_gene: TRBJ2-1
v_gene: TRBV7-9
d_gene: TRBD2